The 14 T cell receptor beta chains presented below share a single source sample, sequenced in a study of cytotoxic CD8 clonotypes in ibrutinib-treated CLL. Assay: immunoSEQ multiplex PCR; the TCRdb copy retains only in-frame clones and omits some. The data show about 130,000 clones, with around 84% seen just once and around 3.3% held by the top ten. The sample consisted of PBMCs, taken after 24 months of ibrutinib treatment. All receptors come from a human donor with chronic lymphocytic leukemia.

V and J are TRBV4-1 and TRBJ1-5; no firm D call. The germline V and J ends were trimmed by 2 bases and 4 bases, with 12 bases remaining between them. The CDR3 is made up of 15 amino acids. The germline V gene encodes CDR1 MGHRA and CDR2 YSYEKL. In DNA, the CDR3 is TGCGCCAGCAGCCAATATGCAGGATTGAATCAGCCCCAGCATTTT. It codes for CASSQYAGLNQPQHF.

The table lists this clone with a count of one. The rearrangement joins TRBV5-1 to TRBJ1-5, with 7 nucleotides matching TRBD1. The V gene's germline CDR1 is SGHRS and CDR2 YFSETQ. The J segment lost 6 bases and the V segment lost 0 bases, leaving 6 bases of the junction unmatched. The CDR3 contains 15 residues. The chain's CDR3 is CASSLGTGGGQPQHF. CDR3 in DNA: TGCGCCAGCAGCTTGGGGACAGGTGGGGGTCAGCCCCAGCATTTT. The full variable domain, completed using reference TRBV5-1 and TRBJ1-5, is KAGVTQTPRYLIKTRGQQVTLSCSPISGHRSVSWYQQTPGQGLQFLFEYFSETQRNKGNFPGRFSGRQFSNSRSEMNVSTLELGDSALYLCASSLGTGGGQPQHFGDGTRLSIL.

V gene TRBV7-2 combines with J gene TRBJ2-1, with no clear D. Trimming removed 7 bases from V and 5 bases from J, with 21 bases in between. The CDR3 has 16 residues. CDR1 and CDR2 (germline): SGHTA, FQGNSA. CDR3: CASNPTSGIRHNEQFF. CDR3 bases: TGTGCCAGCAACCCCACCTCTGGGATTCGACACAATGAGCAGTTCTTC.

The V and J genes are TRBV5-4 and TRBJ2-7; D possibly matches TRBD1 or TRBD2 (5 bases each). V was cut by 0 bases and J by 0 bases, with 10 bases left in between. The length of the CDR3 is 15 residues. CDR1 SGHNT and CDR2 YYREEE come from the germline V gene (reference sequence). CDR3: CASSLAGADSYEQYF. DNA of the CDR3: TGTGCCAGCAGCTTGGCCGGGGCGGACTCCTACGAGCAGTACTTC.

This clone was seen a handful of times. The chain uses TRBV6-4 and TRBJ2-5, with D hard to call. Per the germline V gene, CDR1 is MRHNA and CDR2 is SNTAGT. The CDR3 has 16 residues. V was trimmed by 2 bases and J by 5 bases, leaving 18 bases between them. The DNA of the CDR3 is TGTGCCAGCAGTGACGTCGGCGACAACCTGAGGGAGACCCAGTACTTC. Amino acid sequence: CASSDVGDNLRETQYF.

The V and J genes are TRBV5-1 and TRBJ1-1; maybe TRBD1 (5 bases). CDR1 is SGHRS and CDR2 is YFSETQ in the germline V gene. This CDR3 comprises 15 residues. V gave up 1 base and J gave up 0 bases, with 10 bases separating them. The CDR3 is CASSLPAQVNTEAFF. For the CDR3, the DNA is TGCGCCAGCAGCTTGCCAGCACAGGTGAACACTGAAGCTTTCTTT.

This rearrangement joins TRBV5-4 to TRBJ1-1; possibly TRBD1 for D (5 bases). CDR3 length: 13 amino acids. V shed 9 bases and J shed 4 bases, with 16 bases lying between them. From germline, CDR1 is SGHNT and CDR2 YYREEE (reference sequence). The CDR3 nucleotides are TGTGCCATTCTCCGGGTGGGGGGCACTGAAGCTTTCTTT. Translation gives CAILRVGGTEAFF.

This clone turned up a few times. The chain joins TRBV4-1 to TRBJ1-5; weak D call: TRBD1 (6 bases). V was pared by 3 bases and J by 4 bases, with 10 bases between. CDR3 length equals 14 residues. Germline V gene sequence: CDR1 MGHRA, CDR2 YSYEKL. The CDR3 DNA sequence: TGCGCCAGCAGCCACCAGGGGACTAATCAGCCCCAGCATTTT. Translation: CASSHQGTNQPQHF.

The gene calls are TRBV7-9 and TRBJ2-1; possible D gene TRBD2, 5 bases. CDR1 and CDR2 (germline): SEHNR, FQNEAQ (reference sequence). Deletions cut 5 bases from V and 0 bases from J, with 11 bases between. This CDR3 has 15 residues. In DNA form, the CDR3 reads TGTGCCAGCAGCCCCGGACTTTACTCCTACAATGAGCAGTTCTTC. It is translated as CASSPGLYSYNEQFF.

This chain joins TRBV6-5 and TRBJ2-7; D is ambiguous. The CDR3 contains 13 residues. Trimming removed 0 bases at V and 4 bases at J, with 7 bases between. Germline-derived CDR1 and CDR2 are MNHEY and SVGAGI. This chain's CDR3 is CASSYSKQYEQYF. The CDR3 nucleotides read TGTGCCAGCAGTTACTCGAAACAATACGAGCAGTACTTC.

The genes are TRBV7-9 and TRBJ2-3; D is perhaps TRBD2 (6 bases). CDR1 SEHNR and CDR2 FQNEAQ come from the germline V gene (reference sequence). The CDR3 runs 15 residues. V was cut by 5 bases and J by 3 bases, with 15 bases left in between. This chain's CDR3 is CASSLTSGRTDTQYF. As DNA, the CDR3 is TGTGCCAGCAGCCTTACATCCGGGAGAACAGATACGCAGTATTTT.

A few counts support this clone. The gene calls are TRBV2 and TRBJ1-6; a weak D match, TRBD1 (5 bases). CDR1 is SNHLY and CDR2 is FYNNEI in the germline V gene. The ends were cut back, 8 bases at V and 0 bases at J, with 14 bases in the middle. The CDR3 runs to 16 residues. The DNA for the CDR3 is TGTGCCAGCGGCCAGGGCGATAGCTCCTATAATTCACCCCTCCACTTT. Translation gives CASGQGDSSYNSPLHF.

The chain carries TRBV6-5 and TRBJ1-3, with TRBD1 matching 7 bases. From germline, CDR1 is MNHEY and CDR2 SVGAGI. V shed 6 bases, J shed 4 bases, and the junction held 6 bases outside the gene matches. This CDR3 is built from 14 residues. CDR3 amino acids: CASRQGTEGNTIYF. The CDR3 DNA reads as TGTGCCAGCAGACAGGGGACAGAAGGAAACACCATATATTTT.

V gene TRBV7-2 combines with J gene TRBJ2-3; 10 nucleotides line up with TRBD2. Germline V gene sequence: CDR1 SGHTA, CDR2 FQGNSA. Germline trimming cut 6 bases from V and 4 bases from J; bases unmatched to any gene: 7. The CDR3 is 15 amino acids. The CDR3 reads CASSLGTSESDTQYF. The CDR3 nucleotides are TGTGCCAGCAGTCTGGGGACTAGCGAGTCAGATACGCAGTATTTT.